This T cell receptor beta chain was observed in a study of T cell responses to AZD1222 COVID-19 vaccine. A word on this clone: Its target is unknown.

Measured with immunoSEQ multiplex PCR; TCRdb has only the in-frame clones, and not every one. The sample consists of 110,000 to 150,000 clones, 85% to 95% of them appearing once. Broader study findings: Distributed over spike, vaccine-associated CD4 TCRs predominated at 160-218 and 743-854. Of spike-specific TCRs, nearly half reportedly target regions left unmutated in variants. Scientists sampled the repertoires only once the peak T cell response had passed.

Here the sequenced sample was peripheral blood, taken after recovery from COVID-19. The origin of this receptor is an adult who had recovered from COVID-19.

The CDR3 DNA sequence: TGTGCCAGCAGCTTGACAGGGGCGGGGGAGACCCAGTACTTC. This codes for CASSLTGAGETQYF. The chain couples TRBV11-2 to TRBJ2-5, with 8 bases aligning to TRBD1. Trimming took 3 bases from V and 5 from J; bases not matched to a gene: 5. The CDR3 spans 14 residues. Germline values: CDR1 SGHAT, CDR2 FQNNGV.